A single T cell receptor beta chain is shown here with its context. The table lists this clonotype with many counts. Its antigen specificity is not known. Per-base quality was not reported, and no clone a single base away is much larger than it. Ophthalmopathy patients had moderately to severely active disease, with a Clinical Activity Score of 3 or more, a NOSPECS grade of 4 or more, and a disease duration of less than 3 months. Any patient with an uncontrolled infection, another autoimmune disease, pregnancy or lactation was excluded. Diagnoses relied on clinical symptoms, serum thyroxine and TRAb, thyroid ultrasound and orbital computed tomography. PBMCs were isolated from approximately 10 ml of fresh peripheral blood by Ficoll-Paque density gradient centrifugation. Trizol reagent was used to extract total RNA, and RNA quality was then checked on an Agilent 2100 Bioanalyzer. These data come from a study of T cells in Graves' hyperthyroidism and ophthalmopathy (dated by TCRdb to about 2019). In terms of the full investigation: Peripheral blood samples were taken at the time of initial diagnosis, prior to any treatment. To identify TCR V-J signatures that set the groups apart, the researchers used a discovery cohort of 95 to 100 patients, made up of roughly 40 with Graves' ophthalmopathy and about 60 with stable Graves' hyperthyroidism. Prospective prediction of ophthalmopathy was tested in an independent validation cohort consisting of 18 hyperthyroidism patients and around 16 patients who later progressed to ophthalmopathy. For training and testing, the 100 patients in the discovery cohort were randomly divided in a 7:3 ratio. In about 6 Graves' hyperthyroidism patients, the study also compared T-cell repertoires from thyroid tissue with T-cell repertoires from blood. After blood sampling, hyperthyroidism patients were treated with methimazole at a starting dose of 30 mg daily, and ophthalmopathy patients were treated with high-dose intravenous methylprednisolone. The paper reports TCR Vbeta CDR3 sequencing of 140 or so peripheral blood samples: fewer than 50 ophthalmopathy, about 75 hyperthyroidism and around 17 progressor patients.

The TCR beta CDR3 regions were amplified from RNA transcripts. The TCR CDR3 was subjected to a first round of RT-PCR using the HTBI primer set and the Qiagen OneStep RT-PCR kit. Libraries were constructed in a second round of multiplex PCR, after which size selection and purification were carried out. Libraries were sequenced paired-end with 100 bp reads on an Illumina HiSeq2000. The original methods were these. SOAPnuke was used to process the raw data, removing reads that contained adapters or uncalled bases, had a mean Phred below 15, or lacked an exact match to the constant primer or identifier. High-quality paired reads were merged using COPE v1.2.5, and each unique nucleotide sequence was defined as a clonotype. MiTCR v1.1 was used to align clonotypes to the IMGT TRBV, TRBD and TRBJ reference segments. The analysis included only V-J combinations with a frequency above 0.0001, which together covered roughly 99% of the repertoires. The TCS score was defined as the ratio of F50 (clonal expansion) to E x V (chaos), calculated using BLOSUM62-based TCRdist between CDR3 peptides within each V-J. Welch's t-statistics and random forest reduced 500 to 650 V-J features to around 14, which were used in a naive Bayes classifier (R e1071). Using fastp at Q25 and MiXCR, TCRdb reprocessed the public reads and kept productive beta chains. All rows with the same CDR3 protein become a single entry with the most common DNA and genes. The V and J calls were not made by the authors but by TCRdb's processing. This sample gives roughly 350,000 distinct CDR3 sequences in total; 14% of them show up just once. 20% of the sample rests with the top ten.

Trimming takes 6 bases off V and 2 bases off J; junction bases not matched to a gene: 5. From the cysteine through the phenylalanine, the CDR3 covers 15 amino acids. Only the CDR3 portion is preserved as DNA: 45 bases, with reading frame beginning at the first base. CDR1 and CDR2, per the germline V gene, are SGHAT and FQNNGV. The investigation overall reported the following: Blood samples also contained most of the expanded thyroid clonotypes (frequency above 0.001), which suggests that blood repertoires may reflect thyroid immune responses. In validation, the model predicted progression to ophthalmopathy with around 71% sensitivity and approximately 72% specificity, a median of roughly seven months before onset. In cross-validation, a model built on a 13 V-J signature told ophthalmopathy apart from stable hyperthyroidism with just under 90% sensitivity and about 81% specificity, and in testing the same model reached 80%/75%. Sample size was not statistically predetermined, and blinding of investigators to group allocation was not performed.

The receptor was derived from a woman aged 25 to 39 with Graves' ophthalmopathy. Material: blood. The chain couples TRBV11-2 to TRBJ2-7, and 12 junctional nucleotides match TRBD2. The CDR3 corresponds to CASRRTSGETYEQYF. The DNA is as follows: TGTGCCAGCAGGCGGACTAGCGGGGAAACCTACGAGCAGTACTTC. Beyond the CDR3, the reference TRBV11-2 and TRBJ2-7 genes provide the residues; the full variable domain reads: EAGVAQSPRYKIIEKRQSVAFWCNPISGHATLYWYQQILGQGPKLLIQFQNNGVVDDSQLPKDRFSAERLKGVDSTLKIQPAKLEDSAVYLCASRRTSGETYEQYFGPGTRLTVT.